These T cell receptor beta chains were read from a single sample in a study of cytomegalovirus exposure and HLA in healthy donors. Sequencing used immunoSEQ multiplex PCR; TCRdb keeps in-frame clones, though not all of them. The data hold some 180,000 clones, with just over 75% observed a single time. Sequencing used PBMCs. The receptors shown here come from a woman in her sixties in good health and CMV-seropositive. The CDR3 runs from the conserved cysteine through the conserved F or W. The order of the fields is CDR3 length, J gene, D gene, V gene, clone size, CDR3 protein, CDR3 DNA. D genes are given only for firm matches. The size entry is marked missing in some rows and otherwise reads once, few, many or a size class.

cdr3_length: 15; j_call: TRBJ2-1; d_call: TRBD2; v_call: TRBV2; clone_size: .; cdr3_aa: CASSFGTSGRNEQFF; cdr3_nt: TGTGCCAGCAGTTTTGGGACTAGCGGGAGGAATGAGCAGTTCTTC
cdr3_length: 15; j_call: TRBJ2-2; d_call: .; v_call: TRBV7-9; clone_size: .; cdr3_aa: CASSRDLGTSPELFF; cdr3_nt: TGTGCCAGCAGCCGGGACTTGGGGACTTCTCCTGAGCTGTTTTTT
cdr3_length: 13; j_call: TRBJ2-5; d_call: TRBD1; v_call: TRBV5-6; clone_size: .; cdr3_aa: CASSWGTVGPQYF; cdr3_nt: TGTGCCAGCAGCTGGGGGACAGTAGGTCCGCAGTACTTC
cdr3_length: 16; j_call: TRBJ2-7; d_call: TRBD1; v_call: TRBV6-4; clone_size: .; cdr3_aa: CASSPSVTGGASEQYF; cdr3_nt: TGTGCCAGCAGTCCCTCGGTAACAGGGGGCGCTTCCGAGCAGTACTTC
cdr3_length: 15; j_call: TRBJ2-7; d_call: TRBD2; v_call: TRBV6-5; clone_size: .; cdr3_aa: CASSREISGNYEQYF; cdr3_nt: TGTGCCAGCAGCAGGGAGATCAGCGGGAACTACGAGCAGTACTTC
cdr3_length: 18; j_call: TRBJ1-5; d_call: .; v_call: TRBV19; clone_size: .; cdr3_aa: CASSIMGMRRGRDQPQHF; cdr3_nt: TGTGCCAGTAGTATTATGGGGATGAGGAGGGGACGCGATCAGCCCCAGCATTTT
cdr3_length: 12; j_call: TRBJ2-7; d_call: TRBD1; v_call: TRBV29-1; clone_size: .; cdr3_aa: CSVWTGGYEQYF; cdr3_nt: TGCAGCGTCTGGACAGGGGGCTACGAGCAGTACTTC
cdr3_length: 13; j_call: TRBJ2-7; d_call: TRBD2; v_call: TRBV27; clone_size: .; cdr3_aa: CATGVAGTYEQYF; cdr3_nt: TGTGCCACCGGTGTAGCGGGGACCTACGAGCAGTACTTC
cdr3_length: 16; j_call: TRBJ2-5; d_call: TRBD2; v_call: TRBV5-6; clone_size: .; cdr3_aa: CASSRGGLAMEETQYF; cdr3_nt: TGTGCCAGCAGCCGCGGGGGACTAGCTATGGAAGAGACCCAGTACTTC
cdr3_length: 15; j_call: TRBJ2-3; d_call: .; v_call: TRBV4-3; clone_size: .; cdr3_aa: CASSQDRRVTDTQYF; cdr3_nt: TGCGCCAGCAGCCAAGATAGGCGGGTCACAGATACGCAGTATTTT
cdr3_length: 12; j_call: TRBJ2-1; d_call: TRBD1; v_call: TRBV7-9; clone_size: few; cdr3_aa: CASSSNPGQLFF; cdr3_nt: TGTGCCAGCAGCTCCAACCCGGGACAGTTGTTCTTC
cdr3_length: 15; j_call: TRBJ2-7; d_call: TRBD2; v_call: TRBV9; clone_size: .; cdr3_aa: CASSPGLAETYEQYF; cdr3_nt: TGTGCCAGCAGCCCTGGACTAGCGGAAACCTACGAGCAGTACTTC
cdr3_length: 14; j_call: TRBJ2-3; d_call: .; v_call: TRBV19; clone_size: once; cdr3_aa: CASSIEGQTITQYF; cdr3_nt: TGTGCCAGTAGTATAGAAGGACAGACAATCACGCAGTATTTT
cdr3_length: 13; j_call: TRBJ2-3; d_call: .; v_call: TRBV5-4; clone_size: .; cdr3_aa: CASSRTSTDTQYF; cdr3_nt: TGTGCCAGCAGCAGGACTAGCACAGATACGCAGTATTTT
cdr3_length: 16; j_call: TRBJ1-1; d_call: .; v_call: TRBV7-6; clone_size: .; cdr3_aa: CASSLRTRGYNTEAFF; cdr3_nt: TGTGCCAGCAGCCTTCGGACCAGGGGCTATAACACTGAAGCTTTCTTT
cdr3_length: 11; j_call: TRBJ2-7; d_call: .; v_call: TRBV6-1; clone_size: .; cdr3_aa: CASSHFGEQYF; cdr3_nt: TGTGCCAGCAGCCATTTCGGCGAGCAGTACTTC
cdr3_length: 11; j_call: TRBJ1-6; d_call: .; v_call: TRBV5-1; clone_size: once; cdr3_aa: CASSLGGFLHF; cdr3_nt: TGCGCCAGCAGCCTCGGAGGGTTCCTCCACTTT
cdr3_length: 15; j_call: TRBJ2-2; d_call: TRBD1; v_call: TRBV2; clone_size: .; cdr3_aa: CASSAGQGLGGELFF; cdr3_nt: TGTGCCAGCAGTGCGGGACAGGGGTTAGGCGGGGAGCTGTTTTTT
cdr3_length: 11; j_call: TRBJ2-3; d_call: .; v_call: TRBV4-1; clone_size: .; cdr3_aa: CASSLVGTQYF; cdr3_nt: TGCGCCAGCAGCCTGGTCGGTACGCAGTATTTT
cdr3_length: 15; j_call: TRBJ2-7; d_call: TRBD2; v_call: TRBV2; clone_size: few; cdr3_aa: CASRVQGLAASWEYF; cdr3_nt: TGTGCCAGCAGAGTCCAGGGACTAGCGGCCTCCTGGGAGTACTTC
cdr3_length: 16; j_call: TRBJ2-2; d_call: .; v_call: TRBV10-3; clone_size: .; cdr3_aa: CAISRVAGTNTGELFF; cdr3_nt: TGTGCCATCAGTCGGGTGGCAGGGACGAACACCGGGGAGCTGTTTTTT
cdr3_length: 12; j_call: TRBJ2-5; d_call: .; v_call: TRBV2; clone_size: .; cdr3_aa: CASSVGLETQYF; cdr3_nt: TGTGCCAGCAGTGTCGGGTTAGAGACCCAGTACTTC
cdr3_length: 16; j_call: TRBJ2-5; d_call: TRBD2; v_call: TRBV7-9; clone_size: .; cdr3_aa: CASSLGLAGAQETQYF; cdr3_nt: TGTGCCAGCAGCCTCGGACTAGCGGGGGCACAAGAGACCCAGTACTTC
cdr3_length: 14; j_call: TRBJ1-1; d_call: .; v_call: TRBV18; clone_size: .; cdr3_aa: CASPPADMNTEAFF; cdr3_nt: TGTGCCAGCCCCCCGGCGGATATGAACACTGAAGCTTTCTTT
cdr3_length: 15; j_call: TRBJ2-2; d_call: .; v_call: TRBV7-6; clone_size: .; cdr3_aa: CASSSNQGHTGELFF; cdr3_nt: TGTGCCAGCAGCTCCAATCAGGGGCACACCGGGGAGCTGTTTTTT
cdr3_length: 11; j_call: TRBJ1-1; d_call: .; v_call: TRBV20-1; clone_size: .; cdr3_aa: CSASRDSEAFF; cdr3_nt: TGCAGTGCTAGTCGGGATTCTGAAGCTTTCTTT
cdr3_length: 15; j_call: TRBJ2-1; d_call: .; v_call: TRBV11-1; clone_size: few; cdr3_aa: CASSGYRSYYNEQFF; cdr3_nt: TGTGCCAGCAGCGGATACAGGTCGTACTACAATGAGCAGTTCTTC
cdr3_length: 13; j_call: TRBJ1-3; d_call: .; v_call: TRBV18; clone_size: .; cdr3_aa: CASSDNSGNTIYF; cdr3_nt: TGTGCCAGCTCCGACAACTCTGGAAACACCATATATTTT
cdr3_length: 14; j_call: TRBJ1-4; d_call: TRBD1; v_call: TRBV28; clone_size: .; cdr3_aa: CASSSGQGNEKLFF; cdr3_nt: TGTGCCAGCAGTTCGGGACAGGGGAATGAAAAACTGTTTTTT
cdr3_length: 14; j_call: TRBJ1-1; d_call: .; v_call: TRBV2; clone_size: few; cdr3_aa: CASRANPQNTEAFF; cdr3_nt: TGTGCCAGCAGGGCAAATCCACAAAACACTGAAGCTTTCTTT
cdr3_length: 13; j_call: TRBJ1-2; d_call: .; v_call: TRBV29-1; clone_size: .; cdr3_aa: CSVGATVNYGYTF; cdr3_nt: TGCAGCGTTGGCGCCACCGTCAACTATGGCTACACCTTC
cdr3_length: 15; j_call: TRBJ2-2; d_call: TRBD2; v_call: TRBV5-4; clone_size: .; cdr3_aa: CASSKSGSRDGELFF; cdr3_nt: TGTGCCAGCAGCAAGAGCGGGAGCCGGGACGGGGAGCTGTTTTTT
cdr3_length: 15; j_call: TRBJ1-2; d_call: TRBD1; v_call: TRBV18; clone_size: .; cdr3_aa: CASSPRDRTNYGYTF; cdr3_nt: TGTGCCAGCTCACCGCGGGACAGGACTAACTATGGCTACACCTTC
cdr3_length: 14; j_call: TRBJ2-7; d_call: TRBD2; v_call: TRBV5-6; clone_size: .; cdr3_aa: CASSGGTSGYEQYF; cdr3_nt: TGTGCCAGCAGCGGCGGGACTAGCGGCTACGAGCAGTACTTC
cdr3_length: 16; j_call: TRBJ2-3; d_call: TRBD2; v_call: TRBV4-2; clone_size: .; cdr3_aa: CASSQDQVAGGRGKYF; cdr3_nt: TGTGCCAGCAGCCAAGATCAGGTAGCGGGAGGGCGTGGTAAGTATTTT